This TCR beta chain appears in the sequencing data of a study of human T cells and chemical hapten exposure. Study-wide results and limits: Among TCRs, those above 1 in 1000 frequency were unaffected by DPC sensitization.

Extraction yielded total RNA from whole blood (unfractionated). Germline CDR1 is SEHNR and CDR2 is FQNEAQ (reference sequence). The CDR3 runs to 15 residues. Trimming cost V 1 base and J 0 bases, with 7 bases left between them. Unique molecular identifiers were linked by the library to individual cDNA molecules. Via MiXCR, TCRdb re-called the reads, giving one row per CDR3 protein. Among about 120,000 distinct CDR3 sequences listed, around 8.5% were seen once. Note on this clonotype: Its antigen is unknown.

The TCR sequence derives from a human donor in good health. Some clones in this sample may be carry-over from other donors' samples. Sequencing was carried out using whole blood. The V and J genes are TRBV7-9 and TRBJ2-1, with D perhaps TRBD2 (5 bases). CDR3: CASSLVGGSYNEQFF. The DNA of the CDR3 is TGTGCCAGCAGCTTAGTCGGAGGCTCCTACAATGAGCAGTTCTTC.